A selection of T cell receptor beta chains follows, all from one sample in a study of OX40 agonist ivuxolimab in advanced cancers. Here immunoSEQ multiplex PCR was the method, and the copy in TCRdb shows in-frame clones only, minus some. Here the sample spans 25,000 to 40,000 clones, roughly 76% being singletons. This specimen consisted of CD4+ or CD8+ T cells sorted from blood, obtained in a trial of the OX40 agonist ivuxolimab. The receptors originated from an adult with an advanced solid tumor such as melanoma, head and neck, liver or kidney cancer. Both conserved end residues are part of each CDR3. A D gene is named only where the DNA matches it firmly. Rows give clone size only sometimes, using once, few, many, or a class for an expanded clone.

D gene	V gene	J gene	clone size	CDR3 protein	CDR3 DNA
-	TRBV6-1	TRBJ1-5	-	CASSEVRDAAQHF	TGTGCCAGCAGTGAAGTACGGGACGCGGCTCAGCATTTT
TRBD1	TRBV7-3	TRBJ1-1	once	CASSSRDRDPAFF	TGTGCCAGCAGCTCAAGGGACAGGGATCCAGCTTTCTTT
TRBD2	TRBV5-1	TRBJ2-5	-	CASSRAGTSGAETQYF	TGCGCCAGCAGCCGTGCTGGGACTAGCGGGGCAGAGACCCAGTACTTC
-	TRBV9	TRBJ1-1	-	CASSVGGANTEAFF	TGTGCCAGCAGCGTAGGAGGAGCGAACACTGAAGCTTTCTTT
-	TRBV5-1	TRBJ1-1	-	CASSLVYRATEAFF	TGCGCCAGCAGCTTGGTCTACAGGGCCACTGAAGCTTTCTTT
-	TRBV5-1	TRBJ1-1	-	CASSFLSRAGRTEAFF	TGCGCCAGCAGCTTTCTCTCTAGGGCAGGGAGGACTGAAGCTTTCTTT
-	TRBV6-1	TRBJ1-4	-	CASSARGGTTNEKLFF	TGTGCCAGCAGTGCACGGGGGGGGACAACTAATGAAAAACTGTTTTTT
-	TRBV6-6	TRBJ2-1	-	CASSPTSNEQFF	TGTGCCAGCAGCCCTACATCCAATGAGCAGTTCTTC
TRBD1	TRBV5-5	TRBJ2-3	-	CASSLELIPAGGQYF	TGTGCCAGCAGCTTGGAGTTAATTCCCGCAGGGGGTCAGTATTTT
-	TRBV28	TRBJ1-2	-	CASSLYRAANYGYTF	TGTGCCAGCAGTTTATACAGGGCAGCTAACTATGGCTACACCTTC
-	TRBV29-1	TRBJ1-2	-	CSVEELASYGYTF	TGCAGCGTTGAAGAATTGGCCAGCTATGGCTACACCTTC
-	TRBV28	TRBJ1-2	-	CASSPGGGNYGYTF	TGTGCCAGCAGTCCCGGGGGGGGTAACTATGGCTACACCTTC
TRBD2	TRBV7-2	TRBJ2-2	-	CASSLGGLNTGELFF	TGTGCCAGCAGCTTGGGAGGGTTGAACACCGGGGAGCTGTTTTTT
TRBD1	TRBV18	TRBJ1-5	once	CASSPTRGDSQPQHF	TGTGCCAGCTCACCAACTAGAGGGGACAGTCAGCCCCAGCATTTT
TRBD1	TRBV6-1	TRBJ1-1	-	CAGRQGTEAFF	TGTGCCGGCCGACAGGGGACTGAAGCTTTCTTT